The 31 T cell receptor beta chains in this list originate from one sample, sequenced in a study of T cells in localized non-small cell lung cancer (dated by TCRdb to 2019 to 2021). The method was the immunoSEQ multiplex PCR assay. TCRdb carries this immuneACCESS record with in-frame sequences only. Its versions omit some clonotypes, under half of them owing to an unresolved V gene in the studies checked, with the rest unexplained. The sample data list about 25,000 clones, and 88% of these were observed just once. The top ten constitute approximately 9.4% of the sample. Sequenced material: peripheral blood mononuclear cells, taken before any cancer treatment. The receptors come from a woman aged 35 to 69 with stage III lung adenocarcinoma.

The rearrangement uses TRBV7-8 and TRBJ1-2; TRBD1 matches 10 bases. V shed 5 bases and J 3 bases; nucleotides not matched to a gene: 9. This CDR3 is built from 16 residues. Looked up from germline, CDR1 is SGHVS and CDR2 is FQNEAQ. This chain's CDR3 is CASSLRDRGSYYGYTF. CDR3 bases: TGTGCCAGCAGCCTCCGGGACAGGGGCTCCTACTATGGCTACACCTTC.

This rearrangement joins TRBV7-2 to TRBJ1-5; weak D call: TRBD1 (6 bases). Germline-derived CDR1 and CDR2 are SGHTA and FQGNSA. This CDR3 contains 15 residues. Trimming shortened V by 3 bases and J by 2 bases, and 11 bases separated the two germline ends. DNA for the CDR3: TGTGCCAGCAGCTTGCAACAGGGAGGCAATCAGCCCCAGCATTTT. Amino acids: CASSLQQGGNQPQHF.

The rearrangement links TRBV9 to TRBJ1-2, with 10 nucleotides matching TRBD1. Germline V gives CDR1 SGDLS, CDR2 YYNGEE. V lost 4 bases to trimming and J lost 3 bases; unmatched junction nucleotides: 9. CDR3 length equals 16 residues. The CDR3 loop reads CASSQGTGVVDYGYTF. In DNA, the CDR3 is TGTGCCAGCAGCCAGGGGACAGGGGTGGTTGACTATGGCTACACCTTC.

The rearrangement links TRBV9 to TRBJ1-3; possibly TRBD1 for D (5 bases). The germline V and J ends were trimmed by 0 bases and 3 bases, with 7 bases remaining between them. CDR1 is SGDLS, CDR2 YYNGEE, per germline. This CDR3 has 14 residues. The CDR3 region is CASSVDDSGNTIYF. The CDR3 DNA reads TGTGCCAGCAGCGTAGACGACAGTGGAAACACCATATATTTT.

The V and J genes are TRBV4-1 and TRBJ2-5, with TRBD2 identical over 9 bases. The CDR3 is 16 amino acids. Germline V CDR1 and CDR2: MGHRA, YSYEKL. The J segment lost 4 bases and the V segment lost 4 bases, leaving 10 bases of the junction unmatched. The CDR3 sequence is CASSRAVGGGAETQYF. The DNA of the CDR3 is TGCGCCAGCAGCCGGGCTGTTGGCGGGGGGGCAGAGACCCAGTACTTC.

V usage is TRBV5-6 and J usage is TRBJ2-7; possibly TRBD1 for D (6 bases). The CDR3 contains 17 residues. Trimming stripped 1 base from V and 0 bases from J, with 17 bases between. The germline V gene has CDR1 SGHDT and CDR2 YYEEEE. The CDR3 is CASSLSPDRFFSYEQYF. The CDR3 DNA is TGTGCCAGCAGCTTGTCACCGGACAGATTCTTCTCCTACGAGCAGTACTTC. Supplemented by reference TRBV5-6 and TRBJ2-7, the full variable domain reads DAGVTQSPTHLIKTRGQQVTLRCSPKSGHDTVSWYQQALGQGPQFIFQYYEEEERQRGNFPDRFSGHQFPNYSSELNVNALLLGDSALYLCASSLSPDRFFSYEQYFGPGTRLTVT.

V usage is TRBV5-8 and J usage is TRBJ2-5; 8 bases fit TRBD1. Unmatched junction bases numbered 8, after V lost 6 bases and J lost 4 bases. There are 14 residues in the CDR3. Per the germline V gene, CDR1 is SGHTS and CDR2 is YDEGEE. The CDR3 DNA is TGTGCCAGCACCGACAACAGGGGGTTAGAGACCCAGTACTTC. Protein sequence: CASTDNRGLETQYF. Looking up the rest from reference TRBV5-8 and TRBJ2-5 gives the full variable domain: EAGVTQSPTHLIKTRGQQATLRCSPISGHTSVYWYQQALGLGLQFLLWYDEGEERNRGNFPPRFSGRQFPNYSSELNVNALELEDSALYLCASTDNRGLETQYFGPGTRLLVL.

The CDR3 DNA reads as TGTGCCAGCAGCTTTATTCCGGAACAGATTAGCAATCAGCCCCAGCATTTT. Translating it yields CASSFIPEQISNQPQHF. The chain employs TRBV11-1 and TRBJ1-5, with D hard to call. Germline-derived CDR1 and CDR2 are SGHAT and FQDESV (reference sequence). The V end was cut by 3 bases, the J end by 0 bases, with 15 bases between. CDR3 size: 17 residues. Full variable domain (missing parts from reference TRBV11-1 and TRBJ1-5): EAEVAQSPRYKITEKSQAVAFWCDPISGHATLYWYRQILGQGPELLVQFQDESVVDDSQLPKDRFSAERLKGVDSTLKIQPAELGDSAMYLCASSFIPEQISNQPQHFGDGTRLSIL.

This rearrangement joins TRBV25-1 to TRBJ2-3, with 12 bases that match TRBD2. After removal of 8 bases from V and 3 bases from J, the junction contained 6 bases not matched to a gene. The length of the CDR3 is 15 residues. The germline CDR1 and CDR2 sequences are MGHDK and SYGVNS. DNA of the CDR3: TGTGCCAGCGCGACTAGCGGGAGAAGAACAGATACGCAGTATTTT. This codes for CASATSGRRTDTQYF.

This clone was seen only a few times. The V gene is TRBV6-5, the J gene TRBJ2-1, with 7 bases fitting TRBD2. The germline V gene encodes CDR1 MNHEY and CDR2 SVGAGI. V shed 4 bases, J shed 5 bases, and the junction held 8 bases outside the gene matches. CDR3 length equals 15 residues. Here the CDR3 DNA reads TGTGCCAGCAGTTTTTGGGGGAGGGCGGACAATGAGCAGTTCTTC. It is translated as CASSFWGRADNEQFF.

This chain links TRBV7-9 with TRBJ1-5; D not resolved. This CDR3 has 13 amino acids. Germline V lookup: CDR1 SEHNR, CDR2 FQNEAQ (reference sequence). V lost 1 base, J lost 8 bases, and 9 bases lay in between. The CDR3 here is CASSLVSAEPQHF. The CDR3 nucleotides are TGTGCCAGCAGCTTAGTATCGGCCGAGCCCCAGCATTTT.

The chain links TRBV12-5 to TRBJ2-2; no definite D call. The CDR3 is made up of 13 amino acids. The V end was cut by 7 bases, the J end by 7 bases, with 13 bases between. Germline V lookup: CDR1 LGHNT, CDR2 FRNRAP. The CDR3, as DNA: TGTGCTAGTGCCGAGCAGGCAGGCGGGGAGCTGTTTTTT. Amino acids: CASAEQAGGELFF.

V gene TRBV5-5 combines with J gene TRBJ2-3, with D unresolved. This CDR3 is 14 amino acids long. Germline V gene data show CDR1 as SGHKS and CDR2 as YYEKEE (reference sequence). The V end was cut by 7 bases, the J end by 2 bases, with 14 bases between. The CDR3 spells CASGLEAYTDTQYF. CDR3 bases: TGTGCCAGCGGGCTTGAGGCTTACACAGATACGCAGTATTTT.

The chain carries TRBV6-5 and TRBJ1-1; D remains ambiguous. This CDR3 region has 14 residues. V lost 6 bases, J lost 1 base, and 12 bases lay in between. Germline-derived CDR1 and CDR2 are MNHEY and SVGAGI. The CDR3 region is CASSSRSGNTEAFF. For the CDR3, the DNA is TGTGCCAGCAGCAGTCGGAGCGGGAACACTGAAGCTTTCTTT.

The chain is built from TRBV7-9 and TRBJ1-1; 7 nucleotides match TRBD1. The V segment lost 3 bases and the J segment 4 bases; nucleotides outside the gene matches: 2. Germline-derived CDR1 and CDR2 are SEHNR and FQNEAQ (reference sequence). CDR3 size: 13 residues. CDR3 sequence reads: CASSFEGATEAFF. The CDR3 DNA reads as TGTGCCAGCAGCTTCGAGGGGGCCACTGAAGCTTTCTTT.

This rearrangement joins TRBV11-1 to TRBJ2-6; maybe TRBD2 (6 bases). Germline V gene lookup returns CDR1 SGHAT and CDR2 FQDESV (reference sequence). The CDR3 is made up of 15 amino acids. The germline V and J ends were trimmed by 8 bases and 1 base, with 12 bases remaining between them. CDR3 DNA: TGTGCCAGCCCTCAGACTAGTTCTGGGGCCAACGTCCTGACTTTC. This translates into CASPQTSSGANVLTF. Full variable domain (rest looked up from reference TRBV11-1 and TRBJ2-6): EAEVAQSPRYKITEKSQAVAFWCDPISGHATLYWYRQILGQGPELLVQFQDESVVDDSQLPKDRFSAERLKGVDSTLKIQPAELGDSAMYLCASPQTSSGANVLTFGAGSRLTVL.

Notes on this clone: Germline is not matched at one junction end, which may reflect a read error. This chain connects TRBV6-4 to TRBJ2-1; D ambiguous. The germline gives CDR1 MRHNA, CDR2 SNTAGT. This CDR3 has 15 residues. The CDR3 coding sequence is TGTGCCAGCAGTTACTCGACGGCATCCCCCAATGAGCAGTTCTTC. The encoded protein is CASSYSTASPNEQFF.

The V call is TRBV2, the J call TRBJ1-1, with D perhaps TRBD1 (5 bases). Germline loops: CDR1 SNHLY, CDR2 FYNNEI. This CDR3 has 14 amino acids. The V and J ends lost 8 bases and 8 bases respectively, with 21 bases between them. The CDR3 DNA reads TGTGCCAGCGTTAAATCGGTCCAGGGTGGGGAAGCTTTCTTT. Its protein product is CASVKSVQGGEAFF.

The genes are TRBV6-1 and TRBJ2-2; D is unclear. The CDR3 contains 11 residues. With 6 bases removed from V and 6 bases from J, the gap between germline ends came to 5 bases. Germline CDR1 reads MNHNS; CDR2 reads SASEGT. CDR3 DNA: TGTGCCAGCAGCCAGCCCGGGGAGCTGTTTTTT. Residues: CASSQPGELFF.

This chain uses TRBV7-6 with TRBJ2-1; D possibly uses TRBD1 or TRBD2 (5 bases each). The V gene's germline CDR1 is SGHVS and CDR2 FNYEAQ. V lost 5 bases and J 7 bases, leaving 18 bases between the germline ends. This CDR3 contains 15 residues. CDR3 sequence: CASSPGLAVGNEQFF. The CDR3 nucleotides are TGTGCCAGCAGCCCGGGGCTAGCTGTGGGAAATGAGCAGTTCTTC. Filled out from reference TRBV7-6 and TRBJ2-1, the complete variable domain reads GAGVSQSPRYKVTKRGQDVALRCDPISGHVSLYWYRQALGQGPEFLTYFNYEAQQDKSGLPNDRFSAERPEGSISTLTIQRTEQRDSAMYRCASSPGLAVGNEQFFGPGTRLTVL.

The chain recombines TRBV15 with TRBJ1-5, with 11 bases that match TRBD1. This CDR3 contains 16 residues. V shed 3 bases, J shed 6 bases, and the junction held 7 bases outside the gene matches. CDR1 and CDR2 from the germline V gene are LNHNV and YYDKDF (reference sequence). In nucleotides, the CDR3 is TGTGCCACCAGCAGGGGGGACAGGGGGATGGGTCAGCCCCAGCATTTT. This sequence encodes CATSRGDRGMGQPQHF.

The chain joins TRBV5-1 to TRBJ2-5; the D gene could be TRBD1 or TRBD2 (7 bases each). The germline V and J ends were trimmed by 8 bases and 1 base, with 21 bases remaining between them. The V gene's germline CDR1 is SGHRS and CDR2 YFSETQ. The CDR3 has 16 residues. CDR3 bases: TGCGCCAGTCGGCTTGGGGAGGGGGCATCCCAAGAGACCCAGTACTTC. It translates to CASRLGEGASQETQYF.

The chain joins TRBV4-1 to TRBJ2-3; D gene uncertain. Germline V CDR1 and CDR2: MGHRA, YSYEKL. The CDR3 runs 16 residues. V was clipped by 0 bases and J by 2 bases, with 12 bases between them. The CDR3 region is CASSQDSLGDTDTQYF. The DNA of the CDR3 is TGCGCCAGCAGCCAAGATAGCTTAGGCGACACAGATACGCAGTATTTT.

This clone was recorded only once. The genes are TRBV7-2 and TRBJ1-4; weak D call: TRBD1 (6 bases). CDR3 size: 15 residues. Germline CDR1 and CDR2: SGHTA and FQGNSA. V was clipped by 5 bases and J by 7 bases, with 17 bases between them. The CDR3 DNA is TGTGCCAGCAGCCAGGTTCCGGGGGCGGGTGAAAAACTGTTTTTT. Amino acids: CASSQVPGAGEKLFF.

This clone was recorded once. The rearrangement links TRBV5-1 to TRBJ1-1; a weak D match, TRBD1 (5 bases). The CDR3 length is 15 residues. Deletions cut 2 bases from V and 0 bases from J, with 11 bases between. Germline CDR1 and CDR2: SGHRS and YFSETQ. The CDR3 DNA is TGCGCCAGCAGCTTAGGGACGGTAATGAACACTGAAGCTTTCTTT. Protein sequence: CASSLGTVMNTEAFF.

This clone was recorded once. The CDR3 region has the DNA TGCGCCAGCAGCCAAGAGTGGGCCAGGACGACAGCTAACTATGGCTACACCTTC. Translated: CASSQEWARTTANYGYTF. V usage is TRBV4-1 and J usage is TRBJ1-2; the D gene is possibly TRBD1 (5 bases). The CDR3 is made up of 18 amino acids. Trimming pared 0 bases from V and 0 bases from J, leaving 17 bases between. From germline, CDR1 is MGHRA and CDR2 YSYEKL.

The chain employs TRBV10-3 and TRBJ1-1, with TRBD1 as a possible D gene (6 bases). The germline gives CDR1 ENHRY, CDR2 SYGVKD. There are 15 residues in the CDR3. The V end was cut by 2 bases, the J end by 0 bases, with 10 bases between. The CDR3 sequence: CAISERGGVNTEAFF. The DNA of the CDR3 is TGTGCCATCAGTGAGAGAGGGGGGGTGAACACTGAAGCTTTCTTT.

This clone was seen a single time. V and J are TRBV5-5 and TRBJ1-2; TRBD1 aligns across 9 bases. J was trimmed by 8 bases and V by 0 bases; bases with no gene match: 8. There are 15 residues in the CDR3. Germline CDR1 reads SGHKS; CDR2 reads YYEKEE (reference sequence). The CDR3 DNA follows: TGTGCCAGCAGCTTGGGACAGGGGGAATTAGGCGGCTACACCTTC. The encoded protein is CASSLGQGELGGYTF. The variable domain in full, completed from reference TRBV5-5 and TRBJ1-2, reads DAGVTQSPTHLIKTRGQQVTLRCSPISGHKSVSWYQQVLGQGPQFIFQYYEKEERGRGNFPDRFSARQFPNYSSELNVNALLLGDSALYLCASSLGQGELGGYTFGSGTRLTVV.

The V call is TRBV9, the J call TRBJ2-5; 9 bases match TRBD2. CDR1 SGDLS and CDR2 YYNGEE come from the germline V gene. The CDR3 contains 16 residues. V trimming: 0 bases; J trimming: 2 bases; junction bases outside the gene matches: 5. CDR3 nucleotide sequence: TGTGCCAGCAGCGTAGCTCCTAGCGGGGCTCAAGAGACCCAGTACTTC. Its translation: CASSVAPSGAQETQYF.

This rearrangement joins TRBV7-2 to TRBJ1-3; D might be TRBD1 (5 bases). In germline, CDR1 is SGHTA, CDR2 FQGNSA. The germline V and J ends were trimmed by 3 bases and 4 bases, with 10 bases remaining between them. The CDR3 spans 14 residues. The CDR3 DNA reads TGTGCCAGCAGCTTTGGGGGAATAGGAAACACCATATATTTT. It encodes CASSFGGIGNTIYF.

The rearrangement uses TRBV19 and TRBJ2-3; 8 bases align to TRBD1. The CDR3 contains 16 residues. Germline loops: CDR1 LNHDA, CDR2 SQIVND (reference sequence). J was trimmed by 1 base and V by 5 bases; bases with no gene match: 8. CDR3 in amino acids: CASSPTTGVGTDTQYF. The CDR3 DNA is TGTGCCAGTAGTCCGACGACAGGGGTCGGCACAGATACGCAGTATTTT.